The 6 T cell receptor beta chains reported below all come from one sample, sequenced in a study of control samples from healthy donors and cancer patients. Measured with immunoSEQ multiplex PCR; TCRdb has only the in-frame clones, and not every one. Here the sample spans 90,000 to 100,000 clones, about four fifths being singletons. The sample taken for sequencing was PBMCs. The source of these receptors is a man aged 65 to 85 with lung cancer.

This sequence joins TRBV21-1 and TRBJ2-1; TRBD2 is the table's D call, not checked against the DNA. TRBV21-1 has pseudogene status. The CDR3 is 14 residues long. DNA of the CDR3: TGTGCCAGCAGCAAGGGGAGCTCCTACAATGAGCAGTTCTTC. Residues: CASSKGSSYNEQFF.

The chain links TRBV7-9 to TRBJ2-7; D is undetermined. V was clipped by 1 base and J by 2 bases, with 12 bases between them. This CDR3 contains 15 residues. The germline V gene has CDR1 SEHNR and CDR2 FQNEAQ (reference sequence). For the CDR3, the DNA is TGTGCCAGCAGCTTAGACGGGTCTTCTACCTACGAGCAGTACTTC. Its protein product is CASSLDGSSTYEQYF.

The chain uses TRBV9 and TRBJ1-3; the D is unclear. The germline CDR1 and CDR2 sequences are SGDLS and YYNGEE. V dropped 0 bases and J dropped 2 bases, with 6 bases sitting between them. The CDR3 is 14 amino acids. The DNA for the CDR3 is TGTGCCAGCAGCGTAGATTTTCCTGGAAACACCATATATTTT. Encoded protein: CASSVDFPGNTIYF.

The CDR3 reads CASSPPTNTEAFF. CDR3 sequence (DNA): TGTGCCAGCTCACCCCCCACGAACACTGAAGCTTTCTTT. The chain joins TRBV18 to TRBJ1-1, with D unresolved. The V end was cut by 3 bases, the J end by 1 base, with 6 bases between. The CDR3 loop spans 13 amino acids. Germline V lookup: CDR1 KGHSH, CDR2 LQKENI.

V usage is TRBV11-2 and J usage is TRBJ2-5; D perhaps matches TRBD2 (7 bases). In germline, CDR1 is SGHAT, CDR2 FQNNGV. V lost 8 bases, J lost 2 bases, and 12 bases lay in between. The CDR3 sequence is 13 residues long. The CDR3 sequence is CASHRGGQETQYF. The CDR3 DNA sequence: TGTGCCAGCCATAGGGGGGGTCAAGAGACCCAGTACTTC.

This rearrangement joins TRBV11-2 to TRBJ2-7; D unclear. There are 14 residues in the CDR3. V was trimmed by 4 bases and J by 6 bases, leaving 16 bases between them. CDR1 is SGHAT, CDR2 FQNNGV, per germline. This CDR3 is CASSSPSLPLEQYF. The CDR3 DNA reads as TGTGCCAGCAGCTCCCCCTCACTCCCCCTCGAGCAGTACTTC.